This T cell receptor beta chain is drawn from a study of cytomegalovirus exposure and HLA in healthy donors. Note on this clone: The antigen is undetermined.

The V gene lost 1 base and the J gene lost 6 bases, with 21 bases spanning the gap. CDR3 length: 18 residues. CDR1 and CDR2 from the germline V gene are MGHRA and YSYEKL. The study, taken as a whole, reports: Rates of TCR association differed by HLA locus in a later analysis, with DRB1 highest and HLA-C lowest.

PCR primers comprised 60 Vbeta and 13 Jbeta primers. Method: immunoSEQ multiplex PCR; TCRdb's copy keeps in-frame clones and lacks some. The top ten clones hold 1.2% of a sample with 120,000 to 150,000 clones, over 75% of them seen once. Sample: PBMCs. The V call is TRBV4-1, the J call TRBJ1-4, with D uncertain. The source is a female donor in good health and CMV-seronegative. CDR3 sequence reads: CASSQASSFATWDEKLFF. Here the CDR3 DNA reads TGCGCCAGCAGCCAAGCTAGTTCGTTCGCAACCTGGGATGAAAAACTGTTTTTT.